The present TCR beta chain was sequenced within a study of cytomegalovirus exposure and HLA in healthy donors. General study results and limits: Sequencing likely generated an artifact that appeared as a cluster of highly shared sequence variants.

Notes on this clone: The antigen is unknown.

The study ran its PCR with 60 Vbeta and 13 Jbeta primers. The data were produced by immunoSEQ multiplex PCR, yet TCRdb's version contains in-frame clones alone and is incomplete. The table records approximately 160,000 clones, around 74% of them present only once. V lost 4 bases and J lost 6, with 12 bases in between. Per germline, CDR1 MDHEN and CDR2 SYDVKM. The CDR3 extends over 14 amino acids. This sequence was found in a man younger than 35 in good health and CMV-seronegative. Sequencing was performed on PBMCs. The V call is TRBV28, the J call TRBJ2-2; D may be TRBD1 (6 bases). CDR3 sequence (DNA): TGTGCCAGCAGTTCCACAGGGTGGGCCGGGGAGCTGTTTTTT. Protein product: CASSSTGWAGELFF. The full variable domain, its missing parts supplied by reference TRBV28 and TRBJ2-2, is DVKVTQSSRYLVKRTGEKVFLECVQDMDHENMFWYRQDPGLGLRLIYFSYDVKMKEKGDIPEGYSVSREKKERFSLILESASTNQTSMYLCASSSTGWAGELFFGEGSRLTVL.